This TCR beta chain appears in the sequencing data of a study of T cell clonality in common variable immunodeficiency. A few counts support this clone. Its specificity is not known. Read sequence stops 3 residues before the CDR3 end, and the germline J gene provides the missing end. General study results and limits: Reportedly, TCR beta sequences from common variable immunodeficiency showed fewer deletions and N-nucleotide insertions.

The CDR3 covers 16 residues. With V trimmed by 3 bases and J by 7 bases, 9 bases remained unmatched. From germline, CDR1 is KGHSH and CDR2 LQKENI. Some clones are missing from TCRdb's copy, which holds only in-frame ones; the method was immunoSEQ multiplex PCR. This sample carries fewer than 20,000 clones, none of them present only once. This receptor was obtained from a human donor with common variable immunodeficiency. The sequenced sample was peripheral blood mononuclear cells. The chain combines TRBV18 with TRBJ1-1; 12 bases agree with TRBD1. CDR3 loop: CASSPAGTGGLGEAFF. CDR3 DNA (partial): TGTGCCAGCTCACCGGCCGGGACAGGGGGCTTAGGTGAA.